The 11 T cell receptor beta chains in this list originate from one sample, sequenced in a study of blood T cell repertoires in COVID-19. Sequencing used immunoSEQ multiplex PCR; TCRdb keeps in-frame clones, though not all of them. The table shows 250,000 to 350,000 clones, with roughly 88% occurring only once. Sequenced material: peripheral blood. Source of these receptors: a woman in her twenties or thirties with COVID-19, enrolled during active disease.

The chain carries TRBV7-6 and TRBJ1-1; tentative D call: TRBD1 (6 bases). The V end was cut by 5 bases, the J end by 1 base, with 14 bases between. CDR1 SGHVS and CDR2 FNYEAQ come from the germline V gene. The CDR3 length is 15 residues. The CDR3 DNA follows: TGTGCCAGCAGCCTAAACAGGGTTCCGAACACTGAAGCTTTCTTT. It is translated as CASSLNRVPNTEAFF.

This clone was counted once. V gene TRBV2 combines with J gene TRBJ1-1; D unclear. From germline, CDR1 is SNHLY and CDR2 FYNNEI. Trimming shortened V by 4 bases and J by 8 bases, and 17 bases separated the two germline ends. This CDR3 is 14 amino acids long. CDR3 nucleotide sequence: TGTGCCAGCAGTGCCCGGGGTGGGCACGGCGAAGCTTTCTTT. It specifies CASSARGGHGEAFF.

The rearrangement joins TRBV19 to TRBJ1-1, with TRBD1 identical over 11 bases. CDR1 and CDR2 from the germline V gene are LNHDA and SQIVND (reference sequence). This CDR3 is 15 amino acids long. J lost 4 bases, V lost 3 bases, and 4 bases had no gene match. CDR3 coding DNA: TGTGCCAGTAGTATCGCCGGGACAGGGGGCACTGAAGCTTTCTTT. Its protein product is CASSIAGTGGTEAFF.

The rearrangement links TRBV9 to TRBJ1-1, with a weak D call TRBD1 (5 bases). The length of the CDR3 is 14 residues. V lost 3 bases and J lost 4, with 13 bases in between. Germline CDR1 is SGDLS and CDR2 is YYNGEE. The CDR3 spells CASSAPGKVTEAFF. The CDR3 region has the DNA TGTGCCAGCAGCGCGCCAGGGAAGGTCACTGAAGCTTTCTTT.

This chain joins TRBV27 and TRBJ1-1; D is ambiguous. The V and J ends lost 6 bases and 4 bases respectively, with 12 bases between them. CDR3 size: 13 residues. Germline V gives CDR1 MNHEY, CDR2 SMNVEV (reference sequence). This chain's CDR3 is CASSPGRVTEAFF. DNA for the CDR3: TGTGCCAGCAGCCCCGGGAGGGTCACTGAAGCTTTCTTT.

This clone was detected only once. The CDR3 loop reads CASSGRTGEKDTEAFF. CDR3 nucleotides: TGTGCCAGCAGCGGTCGGACAGGGGAGAAAGACACTGAAGCTTTCTTT. This chain joins TRBV5-6 and TRBJ1-1, with TRBD1 matching 9 bases. This CDR3 comprises 16 residues. With V trimmed by 4 bases and J by 3 bases, 10 bases remained unmatched. Germline loops: CDR1 SGHDT, CDR2 YYEEEE. Drawing the rest from reference TRBV5-6 and TRBJ1-1, the complete variable domain is DAGVTQSPTHLIKTRGQQVTLRCSPKSGHDTVSWYQQALGQGPQFIFQYYEEEERQRGNFPDRFSGHQFPNYSSELNVNALLLGDSALYLCASSGRTGEKDTEAFFGQGTRLTVV.

The V gene is TRBV5-1, the J gene TRBJ2-1; a possible D gene is TRBD1 (6 bases). V shed 5 bases and J shed 2 bases, with 17 bases lying between them. The CDR3 is 16 residues long. Germline V lookup: CDR1 SGHRS, CDR2 YFSETQ. The CDR3 protein is CASSYPDRNAYNEQFF. The CDR3 bases are TGCGCCAGCAGTTATCCCGACAGGAATGCCTACAATGAGCAGTTCTTC.

V is TRBV11-1 and J is TRBJ1-2, with 10 bases that match TRBD1. The trim removed 4 bases at V and 4 bases at J, leaving 9 bases unmatched. CDR1 is SGHAT, CDR2 FQDESV, per germline (reference sequence). There are 16 residues in the CDR3. The CDR3 nucleotides read TGTGCCAGCAGCTCACCCCGGGACAGGGGCGCCTATGGCTACACCTTC. Protein product: CASSSPRDRGAYGYTF. The entire variable domain, with the rest obtained from reference TRBV11-1 and TRBJ1-2, is as follows: EAEVAQSPRYKITEKSQAVAFWCDPISGHATLYWYRQILGQGPELLVQFQDESVVDDSQLPKDRFSAERLKGVDSTLKIQPAELGDSAMYLCASSSPRDRGAYGYTFGSGTRLTVV.

The chain recombines TRBV25-1 with TRBJ1-5; 7 bases map to TRBD1. The V gene end was trimmed by 3 bases and the J gene end by 8 bases; junction bases not matched to a gene: 4. This CDR3 spans 13 amino acids. Looked up from germline, CDR1 is MGHDK and CDR2 is SYGVNS. The DNA for the CDR3 is TGTGCCAGCAGTGATACAGGGGTAGAGCCCCAGCATTTT. It encodes CASSDTGVEPQHF.

The chain employs TRBV9 and TRBJ1-4, with 12 bases lining up with TRBD1. Germline V gene sequence: CDR1 SGDLS, CDR2 YYNGEE. CDR3 length: 16 amino acids. V lost 4 bases to trimming and J lost 6 bases; unmatched junction nucleotides: 7. The chain's CDR3 is CASSPGTGGFYEKLFF. The CDR3 DNA follows: TGTGCCAGCAGCCCCGGGACAGGGGGCTTTTATGAAAAACTGTTTTTT.

This clone was observed a few times. The chain combines TRBV28 with TRBJ1-1, with a possible D match to TRBD1 (6 bases). Trimming took off 5 bases at V and 0 bases at J, with 13 bases between the two ends. The germline gives CDR1 MDHEN, CDR2 SYDVKM. The CDR3 contains 15 residues. CDR3 amino acids: CASSPTGSLNTEAFF. In DNA form, the CDR3 reads TGTGCCAGCAGTCCTACAGGGTCCCTGAACACTGAAGCTTTCTTT. Filled out from reference TRBV28 and TRBJ1-1, the complete variable domain reads DVKVTQSSRYLVKRTGEKVFLECVQDMDHENMFWYRQDPGLGLRLIYFSYDVKMKEKGDIPEGYSVSREKKERFSLILESASTNQTSMYLCASSPTGSLNTEAFFGQGTRLTVV.